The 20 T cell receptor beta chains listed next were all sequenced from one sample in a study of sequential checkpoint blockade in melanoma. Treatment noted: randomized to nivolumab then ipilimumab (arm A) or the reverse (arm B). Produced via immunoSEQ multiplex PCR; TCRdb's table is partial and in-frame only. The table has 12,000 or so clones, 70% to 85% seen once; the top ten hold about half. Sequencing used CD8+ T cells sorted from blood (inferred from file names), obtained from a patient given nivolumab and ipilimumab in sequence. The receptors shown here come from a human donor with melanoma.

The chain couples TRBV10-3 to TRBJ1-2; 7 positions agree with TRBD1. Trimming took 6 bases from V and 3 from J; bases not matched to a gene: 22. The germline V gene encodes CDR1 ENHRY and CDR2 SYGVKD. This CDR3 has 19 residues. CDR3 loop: CAIRDSGTASSPSDYGYTF. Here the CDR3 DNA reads TGTGCCATCAGGGACTCCGGGACAGCTTCCTCCCCTTCTGACTATGGCTACACCTTC.

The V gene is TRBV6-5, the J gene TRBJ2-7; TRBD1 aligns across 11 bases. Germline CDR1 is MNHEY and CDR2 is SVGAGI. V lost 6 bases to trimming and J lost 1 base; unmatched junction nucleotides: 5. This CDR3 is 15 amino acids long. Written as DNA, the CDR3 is TGTGCCAGCAGAGGGGACAGGGGGAGGTCCTACGAGCAGTACTTC. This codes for CASRGDRGRSYEQYF.

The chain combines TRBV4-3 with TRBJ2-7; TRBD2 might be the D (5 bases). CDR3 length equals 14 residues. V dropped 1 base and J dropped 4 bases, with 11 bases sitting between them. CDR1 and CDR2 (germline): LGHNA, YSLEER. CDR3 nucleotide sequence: TGCGCCAGCAGCCAAGGTTTCACGGGGTACGAGCAGTACTTC. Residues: CASSQGFTGYEQYF.

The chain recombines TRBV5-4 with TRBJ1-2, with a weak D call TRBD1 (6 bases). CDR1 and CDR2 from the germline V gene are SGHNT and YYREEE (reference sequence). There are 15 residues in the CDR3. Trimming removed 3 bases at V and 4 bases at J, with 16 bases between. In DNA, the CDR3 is TGTGCCAGCAGCTCTACCACAGGGTTAAGCTATGGCTACACCTTC. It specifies CASSSTTGLSYGYTF.

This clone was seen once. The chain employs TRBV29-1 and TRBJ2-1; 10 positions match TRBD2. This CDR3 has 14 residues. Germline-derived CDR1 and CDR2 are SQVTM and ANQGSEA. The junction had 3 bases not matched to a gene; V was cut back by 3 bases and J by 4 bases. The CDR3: CSVDVAGGYNEQFF. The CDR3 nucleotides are TGCAGCGTTGACGTAGCGGGGGGTTACAATGAGCAGTTCTTC.

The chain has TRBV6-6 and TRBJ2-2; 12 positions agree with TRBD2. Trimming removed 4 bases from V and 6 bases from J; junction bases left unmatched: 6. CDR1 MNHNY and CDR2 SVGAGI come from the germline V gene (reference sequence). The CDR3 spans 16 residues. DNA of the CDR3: TGTGCCAGCAGTTTTACCCGACTAGCGGGGGCCGGGGAGCTGTTTTTT. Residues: CASSFTRLAGAGELFF.

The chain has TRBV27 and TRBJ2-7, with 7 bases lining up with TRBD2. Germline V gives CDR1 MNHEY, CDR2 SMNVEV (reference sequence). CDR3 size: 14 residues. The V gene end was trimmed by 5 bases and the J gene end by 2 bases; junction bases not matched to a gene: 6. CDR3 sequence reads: CASSGLVGAYEQYF. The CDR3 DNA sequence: TGTGCCAGCAGTGGACTAGTAGGGGCCTACGAGCAGTACTTC.

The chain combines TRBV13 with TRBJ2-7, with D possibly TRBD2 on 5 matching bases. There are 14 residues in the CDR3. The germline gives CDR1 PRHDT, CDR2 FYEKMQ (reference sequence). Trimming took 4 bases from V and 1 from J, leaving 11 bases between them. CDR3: CASSSGGGSYEQYF. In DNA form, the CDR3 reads TGTGCCAGCAGCTCTGGAGGTGGGTCCTACGAGCAGTACTTC. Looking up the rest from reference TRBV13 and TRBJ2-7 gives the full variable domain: AAGVIQSPRHLIKEKRETATLKCYPIPRHDTVYWYQQGPGQDPQFLISFYEKMQSDKGSIPDRFSAQQFSDYHSELNMSSLELGDSALYFCASSSGGGSYEQYFGPGTRLTVT.

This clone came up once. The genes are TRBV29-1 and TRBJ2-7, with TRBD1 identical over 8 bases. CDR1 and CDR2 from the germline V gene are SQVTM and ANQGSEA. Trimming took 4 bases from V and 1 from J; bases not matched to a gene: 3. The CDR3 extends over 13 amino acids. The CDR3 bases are TGCAGCGTTGTAGGGACAGGATCCTACGAGCAGTACTTC. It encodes CSVVGTGSYEQYF.

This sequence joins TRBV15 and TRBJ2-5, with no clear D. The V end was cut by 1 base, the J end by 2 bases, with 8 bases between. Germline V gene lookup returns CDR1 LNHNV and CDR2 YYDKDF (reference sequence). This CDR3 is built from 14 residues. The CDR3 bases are TGTGCCACCAGCAGAGGGGCAGAGCAAGAGACCCAGTACTTC. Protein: CATSRGAEQETQYF.

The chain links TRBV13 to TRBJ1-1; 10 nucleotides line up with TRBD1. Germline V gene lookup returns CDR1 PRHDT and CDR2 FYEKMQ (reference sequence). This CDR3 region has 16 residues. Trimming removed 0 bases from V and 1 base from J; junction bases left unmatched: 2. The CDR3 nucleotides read TGTGCCAGCAGCTTAGGGACAGGGGGCTGGAACACTGAAGCTTTCTTT. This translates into CASSLGTGGWNTEAFF.

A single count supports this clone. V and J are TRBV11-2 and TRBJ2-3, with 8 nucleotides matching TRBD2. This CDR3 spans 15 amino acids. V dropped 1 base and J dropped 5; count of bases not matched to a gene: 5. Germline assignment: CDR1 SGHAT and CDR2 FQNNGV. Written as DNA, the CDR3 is TGTGCCAGCAGCTTAGTCGGGGGGGCCGGAGATACGCAGTATTTT. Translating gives CASSLVGGAGDTQYF.

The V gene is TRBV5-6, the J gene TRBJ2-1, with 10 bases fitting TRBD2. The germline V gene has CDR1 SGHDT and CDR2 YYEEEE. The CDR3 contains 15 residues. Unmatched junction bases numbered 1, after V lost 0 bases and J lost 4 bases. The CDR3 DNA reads TGTGCCAGCAGCTTGGGAGCGGGGGGGTACAATGAGCAGTTCTTC. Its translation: CASSLGAGGYNEQFF.

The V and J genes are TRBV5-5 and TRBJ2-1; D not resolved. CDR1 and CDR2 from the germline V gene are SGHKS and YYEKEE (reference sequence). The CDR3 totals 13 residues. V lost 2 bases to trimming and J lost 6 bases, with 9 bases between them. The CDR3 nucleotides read TGTGCCAGCAGCTTCGGAACAGCCAATGAGCAGTTCTTC. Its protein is CASSFGTANEQFF.

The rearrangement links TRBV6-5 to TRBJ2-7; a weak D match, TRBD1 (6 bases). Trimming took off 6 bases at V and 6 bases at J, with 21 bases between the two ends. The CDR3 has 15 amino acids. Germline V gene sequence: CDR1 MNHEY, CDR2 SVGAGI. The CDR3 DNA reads TGTGCCAGCAGCCGAGCTGCAGGGGAAAGTGTCGAGCAGTACTTC. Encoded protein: CASSRAAGESVEQYF.

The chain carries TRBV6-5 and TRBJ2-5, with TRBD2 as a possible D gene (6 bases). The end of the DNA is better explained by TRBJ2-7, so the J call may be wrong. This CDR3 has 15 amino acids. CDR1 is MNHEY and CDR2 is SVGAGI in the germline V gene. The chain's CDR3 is CASSYGGTASYEQYF. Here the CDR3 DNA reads TGTGCCAGCAGTTACGGGGGGACTGCGTCCTACGAGCAGTACTTC.

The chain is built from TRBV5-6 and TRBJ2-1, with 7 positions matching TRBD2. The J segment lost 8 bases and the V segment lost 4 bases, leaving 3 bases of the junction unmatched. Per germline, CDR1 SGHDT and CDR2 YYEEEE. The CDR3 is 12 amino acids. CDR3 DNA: TGTGCCAGCAGCCCGCGGGGGTATGAGCAGTTCTTC. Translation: CASSPRGYEQFF.

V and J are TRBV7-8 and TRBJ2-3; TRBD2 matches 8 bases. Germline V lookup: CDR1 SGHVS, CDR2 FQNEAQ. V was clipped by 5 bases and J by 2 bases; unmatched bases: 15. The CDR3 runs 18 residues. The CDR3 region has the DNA TGTGCCAGCAGCCGTTATACGGAAGCGGGGGTTACCACAGATACGCAGTATTTT. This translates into CASSRYTEAGVTTDTQYF.

The CDR3 region has the DNA TGTGCCAGCAGTTTATCAAGGGGGAATTCACCCCTCCACTTT. Translated: CASSLSRGNSPLHF. The V call is TRBV27, the J call TRBJ1-6; a possible D gene is TRBD1 (6 bases). V dropped 0 bases and J dropped 7 bases, with 7 bases sitting between them. This CDR3 is 14 amino acids long. The germline V gene has CDR1 MNHEY and CDR2 SMNVEV (reference sequence).

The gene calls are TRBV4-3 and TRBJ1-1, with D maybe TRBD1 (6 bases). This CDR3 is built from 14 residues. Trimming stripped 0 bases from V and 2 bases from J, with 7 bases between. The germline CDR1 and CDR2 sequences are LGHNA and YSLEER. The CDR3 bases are TGCGCCAGCAGCCAAGATGGGACAAACACTGAAGCTTTCTTT. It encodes CASSQDGTNTEAFF.